This record covers a single T cell receptor beta chain. The CDR3 is 17 amino acids. The data derive from a study of blood T cell repertoires in COVID-19. Study-level background: Both acute and convalescent COVID-19 samples were obtained from the United States, Italy and Spain.

Authors' processing steps: Amplification of reference gene primers was used by the study to estimate nucleated cell counts. Method: immunoSEQ multiplex PCR; TCRdb's copy keeps in-frame clones and lacks some. From that table come the V and J calls and clone size; the DNA was used to work out D and trimming. The data contain about 480,000 clones, about 89% of them singletons. The rearrangement links TRBV21-1 to TRBJ1-5; the table's D call TRBD1 went unverified against the DNA. TRBV21-1 is listed as a pseudogene. This receptor was obtained from a woman aged 45-60 years with COVID-19, enrolled during active disease. Input material: peripheral blood. In DNA, the CDR3 is TGTGCCAGCAGCAAACCTTTAGACAGGGGTAATGGTCAGCCCCAGCATTTT. It specifies CASSKPLDRGNGQPQHF.